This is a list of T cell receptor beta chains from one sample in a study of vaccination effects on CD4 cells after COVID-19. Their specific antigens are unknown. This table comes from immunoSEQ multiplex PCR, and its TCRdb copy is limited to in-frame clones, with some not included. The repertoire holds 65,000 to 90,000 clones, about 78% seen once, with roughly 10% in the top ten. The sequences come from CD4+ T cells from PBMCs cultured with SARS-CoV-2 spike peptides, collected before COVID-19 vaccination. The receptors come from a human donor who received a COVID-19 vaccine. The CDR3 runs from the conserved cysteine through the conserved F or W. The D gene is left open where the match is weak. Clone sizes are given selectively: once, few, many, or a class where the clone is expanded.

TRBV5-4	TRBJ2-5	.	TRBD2	TGTGCCAGCAGCTTGTCTAGCGGGGGGGCCCAGACCCAGTACTTC	CASSLSSGGAQTQYF
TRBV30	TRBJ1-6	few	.	TGTGCCTGGAGCGAACAGCAGGTTTCACCCCTCCACTTT	CAWSEQQVSPLHF
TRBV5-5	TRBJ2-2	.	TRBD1	TGTGCCAGCAGCTTGGTTAGTCTCGGGACAGGGAACACCGGGGAGCTGTTTTTT	CASSLVSLGTGNTGELFF
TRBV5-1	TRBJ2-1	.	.	TGCGCCAGCAGTGCAGGGATCAGCGATGAGCAGTTCTTC	CASSAGISDEQFF
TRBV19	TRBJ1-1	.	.	TGTGCCAGCGTATACCCGGGGGGAGCAAGGAGGACTGAAGCTTTCTTT	CASVYPGGARRTEAFF
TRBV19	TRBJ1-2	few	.	TGTGCCAGTAGTATGCGGACAGACTACACCTTC	CASSMRTDYTF
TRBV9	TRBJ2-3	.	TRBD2	TGTGCCAGCAGCGTAGGGGCTAGCGGGGGGAGCACAGATACGCAGTATTTT	CASSVGASGGSTDTQYF
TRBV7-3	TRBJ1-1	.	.	TGTGCCAGCAGCTTAACCACGATGGCGAACACTGAAGCTTTCTTT	CASSLTTMANTEAFF
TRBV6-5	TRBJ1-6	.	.	TGTGCCAGCACCGGCAGGAACCCAAATTCACCCCTCCACTTT	CASTGRNPNSPLHF
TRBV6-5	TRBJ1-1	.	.	TGTGCCAGCACCCAACAGGGGAACACTGAAGCTTTCTTT	CASTQQGNTEAFF
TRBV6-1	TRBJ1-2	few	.	TGTGCCAGCAGTGACCCGGGGAAGGGAGGGGGCTATGGCTACACCTTC	CASSDPGKGGGYGYTF
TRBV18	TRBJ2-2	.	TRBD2	TGTGCCAGCTCACCAGGGATAGCGGGGAACACCGGGGAGCTGTTTTTT	CASSPGIAGNTGELFF
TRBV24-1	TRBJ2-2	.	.	TGTGCCACCAGTCGGGACGGGAGAAATGGGAACACCGGGGAGCTGTTTTTT	CATSRDGRNGNTGELFF
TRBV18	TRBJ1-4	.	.	TGTGCCAGCTCACCATCGCAGGGGTCTAATGAAAAACTGTTTTTT	CASSPSQGSNEKLFF
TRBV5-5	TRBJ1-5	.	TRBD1	TGTGCCAGCAGAAAAACAGGGGGGAGCAATCAGCCCCAGCATTTT	CASRKTGGSNQPQHF
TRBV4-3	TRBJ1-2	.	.	TGCGCCAGCAGCCAAGGCGAGGGACGGCGGGGCTACACCTTC	CASSQGEGRRGYTF
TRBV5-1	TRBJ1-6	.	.	TGCGCCAGCAGCTTGTCAGGGAATTCACCCCTCCACTTT	CASSLSGNSPLHF
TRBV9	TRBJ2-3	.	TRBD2	TGTGCCAGCAGCGCGGGGACTAGCGCGGGCACAGATACGCAGTATTTT	CASSAGTSAGTDTQYF
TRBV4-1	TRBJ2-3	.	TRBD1	TGCGCCAGCAGTAAGGGACAGGTAGAAGATACGCAGTATTTT	CASSKGQVEDTQYF
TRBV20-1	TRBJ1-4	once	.	TGCAGTGCTAGTGTCGGGCAGAGTAATGAAAAACTGTTTTTT	CSASVGQSNEKLFF
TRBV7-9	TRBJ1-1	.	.	TGTGCCAGCAGCCGCGACCAGGGCCCTGAAGCTTTCTTT	CASSRDQGPEAFF
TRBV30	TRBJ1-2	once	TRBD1	TGTGCCTGGAACTTCCCGGGACAGAGATATGGCTACACCTTC	CAWNFPGQRYGYTF
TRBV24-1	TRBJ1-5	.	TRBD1	TGTGCCACCAGTGAGTCAGGGGGCGGCAATCAGCCCCAGCATTTT	CATSESGGGNQPQHF
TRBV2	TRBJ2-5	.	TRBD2	TGTGCCAGCAGTGATCGTCTGACTAGCGGGGGGGCTCTGACGGAGACCCAGTACTTC	CASSDRLTSGGALTETQYF
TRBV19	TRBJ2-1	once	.	TGTGCCAGTAGTATTACGTTCTCCTACAATGAGCAGTTCTTC	CASSITFSYNEQFF
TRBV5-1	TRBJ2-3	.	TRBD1	TGCGCCAGCAGCCTTACGACAGGGGCTATCGCAGATACGCAGTATTTT	CASSLTTGAIADTQYF
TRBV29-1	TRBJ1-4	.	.	TGCAGCGCCAAACAGGGAGGGGATGAAAAACTGTTTTTT	CSAKQGGDEKLFF
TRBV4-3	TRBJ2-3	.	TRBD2	TGCGCCAGCAGCCAATTAGGACTAGGAAAGACAGATACGCAGTATTTT	CASSQLGLGKTDTQYF
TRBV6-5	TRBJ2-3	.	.	TGTGCCAGCAGTTGGGGTCTTAGCACAGATACGCAGTATTTT	CASSWGLSTDTQYF
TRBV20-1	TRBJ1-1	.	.	TGCAGTGGGTCCGGGTTAATCCCAGCTTTCTTT	CSGSGLIPAFF
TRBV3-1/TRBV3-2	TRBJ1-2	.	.	TGTGCCAGCAGCCAAGATGAGCAGGCGAAGGTGATAGCTAACTATGGCTACACCTTC	CASSQDEQAKVIANYGYTF
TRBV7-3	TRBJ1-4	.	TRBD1	TGTGCCAGCACCCCCCCGGGACAGGGGGTGGTTAGTGAAAAACTGTTTTTT	CASTPPGQGVVSEKLFF
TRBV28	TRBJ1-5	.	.	TGTGCCAGCAGTTTAGGAGGCACACCGGGCAATCAGCCCCAGCATTTT	CASSLGGTPGNQPQHF
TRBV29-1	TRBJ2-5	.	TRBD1	TGCAGCGTTGAGCAGGACAGGGGTTCGGAGACCCAGTACTTC	CSVEQDRGSETQYF
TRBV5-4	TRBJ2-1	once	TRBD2	TGTGCCAGCAGCCGATCTAGCGGGGGGGCCAATGAGCAGTTCTTC	CASSRSSGGANEQFF
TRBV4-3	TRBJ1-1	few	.	TGCGCCAGCAGCCAAAACAGGGCTTTCGACACTGAAGCTTTCTTT	CASSQNRAFDTEAFF
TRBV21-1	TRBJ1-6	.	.	TGTGCCCGCAGACCAGACGAGTGCTCCTATAATTCACCCCTCCACTTT	CARRPDECSYNSPLHF
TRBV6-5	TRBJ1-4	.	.	TGTGCCAGCAGTCTGAGGGGCGTCGCTAATGAAAAACTGTTTTTT	CASSLRGVANEKLFF
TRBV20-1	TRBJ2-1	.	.	TGCAGTGCTTACAGGAGAAATGAGCAGTTCTTC	CSAYRRNEQFF
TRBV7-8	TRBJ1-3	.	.	TGTGCCAGCAGCTTTAATTTCCCGAGCTCTGGAAACACCATATATTTT	CASSFNFPSSGNTIYF
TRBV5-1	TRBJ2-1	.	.	TGCGCCAGCAGCTTGGCCGGGATAAACGATCAGTTCTTC	CASSLAGINDQFF